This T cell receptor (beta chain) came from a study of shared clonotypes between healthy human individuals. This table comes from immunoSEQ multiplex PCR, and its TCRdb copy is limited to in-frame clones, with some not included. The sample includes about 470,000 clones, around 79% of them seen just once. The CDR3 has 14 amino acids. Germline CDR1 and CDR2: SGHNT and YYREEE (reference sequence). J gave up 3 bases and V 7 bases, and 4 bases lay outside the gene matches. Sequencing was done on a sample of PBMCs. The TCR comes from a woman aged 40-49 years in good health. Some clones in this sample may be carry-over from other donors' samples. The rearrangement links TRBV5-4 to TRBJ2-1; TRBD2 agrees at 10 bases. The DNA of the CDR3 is TGTGCCAGCGCCCCTAGCGGGAGCTACAATGAGCAGTTCTTC. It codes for CASAPSGSYNEQFF.